Listed below are T cell receptor beta chains from one sample, sequenced in a study of metastatic and nonmetastatic thyroid tumors. TCRdb re-called the PCR reads with MiXCR. The sample yields 15,000 to 20,000 clones, approximately 22% seen once. Sequenced material: adjacent normal tissue. These receptors all come from a female donor with papillary thyroid cancer or a benign thyroid nodule (not recorded which). Some clones in this sample may be carry-over from other donors' samples. Each CDR3 is given with its conserved first and last residue. Fields, in order: J gene, V gene, D gene, clone size, CDR3 protein, CDR3 DNA. The D gene is left open where the match is weak. Size values are once, few and many counts, or a class for expanded clones, and some rows have none.

>TRBJ2-1|TRBV20-1|-|many
CSAVLGISYNEQFF
TGCAGTGCTGTATTAGGGATCTCCTACAATGAGCAGTTCTTC
>TRBJ2-4|TRBV2|TRBD1|-
CASSYFRGQNIQYF
TGTGCCAGCAGTTACTTCAGGGGGCAGAACATTCAGTACTTC
>TRBJ2-3|TRBV2|-|-
CASMIPGGGRTDTQYF
TGTGCCAGCATGATCCCTGGCGGGGGCCGCACAGATACGCAGTATTTT
>TRBJ1-1|TRBV6-5|-|many
CASSYSGVGGTEAFF
TGTGCCAGCAGTTACTCCGGGGTGGGCGGCACTGAAGCTTTCTTT
>TRBJ2-1|TRBV7-2|TRBD1|medium-sized
CASSLAGQGIDEQFF
TGTGCCAGCAGCTTAGCGGGACAGGGGATCGATGAGCAGTTCTTC
>TRBJ2-7|TRBV6-2/TRBV6-3|-|few
CASSYSGADEQYF
TGTGCCAGCAGTTACTCGGGGGCGGACGAGCAGTACTTC
>TRBJ1-1|TRBV6-1|TRBD1|few
CASRKGADTNTKAFF
TGTGCCAGCAGGAAGGGGGCAGATACGAACACTAAAGCTTTCTTT
>TRBJ2-7|TRBV6-1|-|many
CASSERGRSYEQYF
TGTGCCAGCAGTGAGCGGGGGCGATCCTACGAGCAGTACTTC
>TRBJ2-2|TRBV6-2/TRBV6-3|-|medium-sized
CASSNLGTGELFF
TGTGCCAGCAGTAACTTAGGCACCGGGGAGCTGTTTTTT
>TRBJ2-5|TRBV27|-|-
CASSPLAGPRETQYF
TGTGCCAGCAGTCCACTGGCGGGGCCCAGAGAGACCCAGTACTTC
>TRBJ2-2|TRBV27|TRBD2|-
CASSSASGLTTNTGELFF
TGTGCCAGCAGTTCTGCTAGCGGCCTAACCACGAACACCGGGGAGCTGTTTTTT
>TRBJ2-1|TRBV15|TRBD1|few
CATSRDSTGSEQFF
TGTGCCACCAGCAGAGATTCGACAGGGAGTGAGCAGTTCTTC
>TRBJ2-5|TRBV20-1|-|-
CSASDGPQETQYF
TGCAGTGCTAGTGACGGCCCCCAGGAGACCCAGTACTTC
>TRBJ2-3|TRBV27|-|-
CASSISQGFSTDTQYF
TGTGCCAGCAGCATTTCGCAGGGGTTCAGCACAGATACGCAGTATTTT
>TRBJ2-7|TRBV11-3|TRBD1|-
CASSRDRSRSYEQYF
TGTGCCAGTTCCCGGGACAGGAGTAGGTCCTACGAGCAGTACTTC
>TRBJ2-2|TRBV11-1|TRBD2|many
CASSLDGLAGDTGELFF
TGTGCCAGCAGCTTGGACGGACTAGCGGGAGACACCGGGGAGCTGTTTTTT
>TRBJ2-3|TRBV9|TRBD2|few
CASSVEAGDATQYF
TGTGCCAGCAGCGTAGAAGCGGGAGATGCTACGCAGTATTTT
>TRBJ2-1|TRBV9|TRBD2|-
CASSVGSTSGSTLFQNEQFF
TGTGCCAGCAGCGTCGGATCGACTAGCGGGAGCACCCTCTTCCAGAATGAGCAGTTCTTC
>TRBJ2-2|TRBV6-2/TRBV6-3|TRBD2|few
CASSRLAVGNTGELFF
TGTGCCAGCAGTCGACTAGCGGTGGGGAACACCGGGGAGCTGTTTTTT
>TRBJ2-7|TRBV6-1|-|few
CASSKVVRDTSYEQYF
TGTGCCAGCAGTAAAGTAGTCCGGGACACCTCCTACGAGCAGTACTTC
>TRBJ1-3|TRBV28|TRBD1|-
CASRTGAGNTIYF
TGTGCCAGCAGGACAGGGGCTGGAAACACCATATATTTT
>TRBJ2-1|TRBV28|TRBD2|many
CASKGGRSYNEQFF
TGTGCCAGCAAAGGCGGGAGGTCCTACAATGAGCAGTTCTTC
>TRBJ2-5|TRBV20-1|-|-
CSASPRVASVRKETQYF
TGCAGTGCTAGTCCGCGTGTGGCTAGCGTGAGGAAAGAGACCCAGTACTTC
>TRBJ1-1|TRBV12-3/TRBV12-4|-|few
CASSLVGNTEAFF
TGTGCCAGCAGTTTGGTGGGGAACACTGAAGCTTTCTTT
>TRBJ1-1|TRBV18|TRBD1|-
CASSPSSYRGQNTEAFF
TGTGCCAGCTCACCGTCGTCATACAGGGGGCAGAACACTGAAGCTTTCTTT
>TRBJ2-4|TRBV28|-|few
CASSPGLPNIQYF
TGTGCCAGCAGCCCGGGACTCCCTAACATTCAGTACTTC
>TRBJ2-7|TRBV4-1|-|-
CASSQGQHEQYF
TGCGCCAGCAGCCAAGGACAGCACGAGCAGTACTTC
>TRBJ2-3|TRBV11-2|-|many
CASSLAEDTQYF
TGTGCCAGCAGCTTGGCGGAAGATACGCAGTATTTT
>TRBJ2-1|TRBV20-1|TRBD1|-
CSARRGTGGKNEQFF
TGCAGTGCTAGACGGGGGACAGGGGGGAAGAATGAGCAGTTCTTC
>TRBJ2-5|TRBV7-8|-|few
CASSALQGRETQYF
TGTGCCAGCAGCGCACTACAGGGTCGGGAGACCCAGTACTTC
>TRBJ1-2|TRBV19|-|-
CASSWSALPTYGYTF
TGTGCCAGTAGTTGGAGTGCACTCCCGACCTATGGCTACACCTTC
>TRBJ2-7|TRBV6-2/TRBV6-3|-|few
CASSYAGPGRDYEQYF
TGTGCCAGCAGTTATGCCGGACCGGGACGGGACTACGAGCAGTACTTC